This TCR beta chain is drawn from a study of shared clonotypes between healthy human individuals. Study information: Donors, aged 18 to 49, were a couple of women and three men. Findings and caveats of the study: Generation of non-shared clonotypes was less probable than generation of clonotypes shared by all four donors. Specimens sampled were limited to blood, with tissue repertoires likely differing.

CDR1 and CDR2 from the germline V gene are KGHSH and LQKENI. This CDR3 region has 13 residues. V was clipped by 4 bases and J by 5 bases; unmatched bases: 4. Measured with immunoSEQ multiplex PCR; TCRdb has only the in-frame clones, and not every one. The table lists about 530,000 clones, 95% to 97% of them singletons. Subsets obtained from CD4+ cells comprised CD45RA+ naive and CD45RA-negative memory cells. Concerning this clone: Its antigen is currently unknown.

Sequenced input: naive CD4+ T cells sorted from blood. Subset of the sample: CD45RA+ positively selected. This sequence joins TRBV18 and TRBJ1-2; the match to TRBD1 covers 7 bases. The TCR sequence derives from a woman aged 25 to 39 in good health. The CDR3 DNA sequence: TGTGCCAGCTCACTCGGGACAGAATATGGCTACACCTTC. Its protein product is CASSLGTEYGYTF.